This record looks at one T cell receptor beta chain sequence and its context. This clone turned up a few times. Its specific antigen is unknown. Nothing much larger sits one base from this clone, and base qualities are not available. Libraries were constructed by the immunoSEQ multiplex PCR assay. TCRdb took over this immuneACCESS table, retaining in-frame rearrangements with V and J assigned. Such tables are incomplete; in checked studies, under half of the missing clones stem from an unresolved V gene, and the remainder is unexplained. The sample table shows 80,000 to 130,000 clones, and 85% to 95% are seen once. Jointly, the top ten make up about 1% of the sample. The sample is drawn from a study of T cell changes during pregnancy in multiple sclerosis (dated by TCRdb to the late 2010s). At the level of the whole study: In women with multiple sclerosis, the researchers looked at how the T cell repertoire shifted as pregnancy progressed.

The germline V gene supplies CDR1 SGHAT and CDR2 FQNNGV. The CDR3 measures 15 amino acids from cysteine to phenylalanine. Of the read, only the CDR3 DNA is kept; its 45 bases are in frame from base 1. V was cut back by 2 bases and J by 0 bases, leaving a gap of 8 bases between them. The sample here was peripheral blood, taken before pregnancy. The sequence is built from TRBV11-2 and TRBJ1-5, with no confidently assigned D gene. This clonotype was sampled from a female donor with multiple sclerosis, enrolled in a pregnancy study. The nucleotide sequence is given as TGTGCCAGCAGCTTAACCGCGAATAGCAATCAGCCCCAGCATTTT. This yields the protein CASSLTANSNQPQHF.